This TCR beta chain appears in the sequencing data of a study of shared clonotypes between healthy human individuals. Overall study findings and caveats: Shared clonotypes: about 5% naive CD4, 3% to 3.5% naive CD8, 2.3% memory CD4, approximately 0.4% memory CD8. Read depth was anticipated to influence clonotype sharing among donors. In general, naive subsets displayed greater estimated richness than memory subsets did.

Each subset's genomic DNA was shared equally among a number of immunoSEQ plates. Produced via immunoSEQ multiplex PCR; TCRdb's table is partial and in-frame only. The data show roughly 1 million clones, about 84% seen once. Concerning this clone: Its target is not known.

Material: memory CD4+ T cells from PBMCs. Subset defined: CD45RA-negative fraction. The receptor comes from a man aged 18-30 years in good health. Some clones in this sample may be carry-over from other donors' samples.

Here the CDR3 reads CASSFPYRSYEQYF. The CDR3 DNA is TGTGCCAGCAGCTTTCCGTACCGATCCTACGAGCAGTACTTC. V usage is TRBV7-2 and J usage is TRBJ2-7, with unresolved D. Germline V gene lookup returns CDR1 SGHTA and CDR2 FQGNSA. This CDR3 spans 14 amino acids. Trimming shortened V by 3 bases and J by 1 base, and 10 bases separated the two germline ends. The full variable domain, with the rest looked up from reference TRBV7-2 and TRBJ2-7, is GAGVSQSPSNKVTEKGKDVELRCDPISGHTALYWYRQSLGQGLEFLIYFQGNSAPDKSGLPSDRFSAERTGGSVSTLTIQRTQQEDSAVYLCASSFPYRSYEQYFGPGTRLTVT.